The 7 T cell receptor beta chains presented below share a single source sample, sequenced in a study of regulatory T cells in long-lasting Graves disease. Time point given: newly diagnosed GD, antithyroid drugs for less than 3 months. RNA from PBMCs was the source of the TCR library. Construction of the TCR beta libraries employed iRepertoire HTBI primers in conjunction with Arm-PCR of CDR3 regions. From the multiplex PCR reads, TCRdb called clonotypes with MiXCR, one entry per CDR3 protein. There are roughly 410,000 distinct CDR3 sequences in the sample; 15% occur only once, and approximately 8% lies in the top ten. A further study also used this sample, focusing on T cells in Graves' hyperthyroidism and ophthalmopathy.

The sequences come from peripheral blood mononuclear cells (PBMCs), collected at new diagnosis, from a patient treated with antithyroid drugs. These receptor sequences come from a woman aged 40-49 years with Graves disease.

This clonotype was counted many times. This rearrangement joins TRBV7-3 to TRBJ2-7; no reliable D call. Germline V gene data show CDR1 as SGHTA and CDR2 as FQGTGA. V was shortened by 5 bases and J by 3 bases, with 11 bases between the two germline ends. This CDR3 is 13 amino acids long. The CDR3 bases are TGTGCCAGCAGCCCCCACCCTGGCTACGAGCAGTACTTC. It specifies CASSPHPGYEQYF.

The chain links TRBV2 to TRBJ2-1, with D tentatively TRBD2 (6 bases). Germline CDR1 SNHLY, CDR2 FYNNEI. V lost 0 bases and J 15 bases, leaving 12 bases between the germline ends. CDR3 length: 12 residues. DNA for the CDR3: TGTGCCAGCAGTGAAGCCCAGACTAGGCGGTTCTTC. Its protein is CASSEAQTRRFF.

This clonotype was seen repeatedly, ten times or more. The chain carries TRBV7-2 and TRBJ1-2; 8 bases agree with TRBD1. CDR3 length: 14 amino acids. Trimming took 4 bases from V and 5 from J; bases not matched to a gene: 6. The germline V gene has CDR1 SGHTA and CDR2 FQGNSA. The CDR3 sequence is CASSSDRGWYGYTF. CDR3 nucleotide sequence: TGTGCCAGCAGCTCCGACAGGGGTTGGTATGGCTACACCTTC.

The chain uses TRBV4-2 and TRBJ2-7; 9 nucleotides line up with TRBD2. V lost 1 base and J lost 0; bases outside the gene matches: 4. This CDR3 has 16 amino acids. CDR1 is LGHNA, CDR2 YNFKEQ, per germline. CDR3 loop: CASSQGTSAVSYEQYF. The CDR3 DNA reads TGTGCCAGCAGCCAAGGGACTAGCGCGGTCTCCTACGAGCAGTACTTC.

This clonotype was counted only a few times. This chain joins TRBV10-1 and TRBJ2-1, with D unclear. V shed 0 bases and J shed 2 bases, with 8 bases lying between them. This CDR3 spans 15 amino acids. CDR1 and CDR2 from the germline V gene are WNHNN and SYGVQD (reference sequence). This CDR3 is CASSESAGAYNEQFF. The DNA of the CDR3 is TGCGCCAGCAGTGAGTCTGCTGGGGCCTACAATGAGCAGTTCTTC.

The table lists this clonotype with many counts. The genes are TRBV2 and TRBJ2-3; 7 bases are shared with TRBD2. This CDR3 contains 14 residues. The junction had 6 bases not matched to a gene; V was cut back by 7 bases and J by 2 bases. Germline assignment: CDR1 SNHLY and CDR2 FYNNEI. CDR3 nucleotides: TGTGCCAGCAAGCTCAGCGGGACCACAGATACGCAGTATTTT. Protein sequence: CASKLSGTTDTQYF.

The table lists this clonotype with many counts. The rearrangement links TRBV7-3 to TRBJ2-5, with D hard to call. Germline values: CDR1 SGHTA, CDR2 FQGTGA. This CDR3 comprises 16 residues. The V end lost 1 base, the J end lost 5 bases, and 17 bases lay between the germline ends. CDR3 amino acids: CASSLIGSAMGETQYF. In nucleotides, the CDR3 is TGTGCCAGCAGCTTAATAGGTTCGGCAATGGGGGAGACCCAGTACTTC.